This TCR beta chain derives from a study of T cell repertoires in cytomegalovirus infection. V lost 6 bases, J lost 5 bases, and 13 bases stayed unmatched. CDR1 and CDR2 (germline): MNHGY, SAAAGT. This CDR3 has 15 amino acids. MiXCR was run by TCRdb on the reads, yielding one entry per CDR3 protein. Of tens of thousands of distinct CDR3 sequences in the sample, 20% to 25% were seen once. As for this clonotype: Its cognate antigen is unknown.

V gene TRBV6-8 combines with J gene TRBJ2-7, with 7 bases lining up with TRBD1. The receptor was derived from a human donor in good health (CMV status not recorded). Some clones in this sample may be carry-over from other donors' samples. The sample consisted of CD8+ T cells from cultured PBMCs, taken from culture after CMV antigen stimulation. The CDR3 region is CASRLFRGNVHEQYF. The DNA for the CDR3 is TGTGCCAGCAGGCTCTTCAGGGGGAATGTACACGAGCAGTACTTC.